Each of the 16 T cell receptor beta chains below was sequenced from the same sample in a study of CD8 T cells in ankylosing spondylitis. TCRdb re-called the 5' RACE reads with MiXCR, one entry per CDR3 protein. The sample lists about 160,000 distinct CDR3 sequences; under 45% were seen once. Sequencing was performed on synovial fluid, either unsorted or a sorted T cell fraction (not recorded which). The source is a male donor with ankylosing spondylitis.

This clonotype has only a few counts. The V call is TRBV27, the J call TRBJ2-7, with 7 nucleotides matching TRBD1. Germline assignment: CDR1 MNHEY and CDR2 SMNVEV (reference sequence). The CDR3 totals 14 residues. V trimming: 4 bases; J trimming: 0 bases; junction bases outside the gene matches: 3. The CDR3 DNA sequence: TGTGCCAGCAGTTGGGCAGGGGGCTCCTACGAGCAGTACTTC. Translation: CASSWAGGSYEQYF.

The CDR3, as DNA: TGTGCCAGCAGTTTAAGTACACCTCTATCCTACGAGCAGTACTTC. Translation: CASSLSTPLSYEQYF. This rearrangement joins TRBV12-3 or TRBV12-4 to TRBJ2-7; D is unresolved. V was cut by 2 bases and J by 1 base, with 12 bases left in between. The CDR3 runs to 15 residues.

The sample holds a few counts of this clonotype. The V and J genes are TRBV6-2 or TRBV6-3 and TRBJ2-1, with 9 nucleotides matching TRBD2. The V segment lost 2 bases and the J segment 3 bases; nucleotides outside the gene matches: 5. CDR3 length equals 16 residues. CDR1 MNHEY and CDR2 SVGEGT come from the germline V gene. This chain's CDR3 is CASSYLERGDYNEQFF. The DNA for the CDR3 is TGTGCCAGCAGTTACCTCGAGCGGGGGGACTACAATGAGCAGTTCTTC.

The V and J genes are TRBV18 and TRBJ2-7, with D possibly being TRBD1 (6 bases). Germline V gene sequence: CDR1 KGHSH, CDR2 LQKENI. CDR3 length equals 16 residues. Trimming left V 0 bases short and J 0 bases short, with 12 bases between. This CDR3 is CASSPPARGNSYEQYF. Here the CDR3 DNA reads TGTGCCAGCTCACCACCGGCGAGGGGGAACTCCTACGAGCAGTACTTC.

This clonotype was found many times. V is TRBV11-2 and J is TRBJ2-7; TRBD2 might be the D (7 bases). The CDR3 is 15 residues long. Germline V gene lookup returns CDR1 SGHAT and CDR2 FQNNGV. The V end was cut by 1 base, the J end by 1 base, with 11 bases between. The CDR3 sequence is CASSLAGGQSYEQYF. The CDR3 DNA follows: TGTGCCAGCAGCTTAGCGGGGGGCCAGTCCTACGAGCAGTACTTC.

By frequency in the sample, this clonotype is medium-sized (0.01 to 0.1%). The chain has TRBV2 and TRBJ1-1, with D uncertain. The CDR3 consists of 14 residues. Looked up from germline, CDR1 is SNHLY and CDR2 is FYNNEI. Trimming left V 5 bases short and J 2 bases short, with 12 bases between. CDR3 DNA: TGTGCCAGCAGTCGGTGGCAGAAAAACACTGAAGCTTTCTTT. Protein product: CASSRWQKNTEAFF.

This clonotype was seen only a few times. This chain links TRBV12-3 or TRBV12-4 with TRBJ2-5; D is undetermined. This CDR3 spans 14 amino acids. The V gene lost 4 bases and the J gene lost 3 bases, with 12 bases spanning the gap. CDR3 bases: TGTGCCAGCAGTTCAGCCCCTGATGAAGAGACCCAGTACTTC. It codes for CASSSAPDEETQYF.

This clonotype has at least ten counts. The CDR3 protein is CASSLLPDNEQFF. Written as DNA, the CDR3 is TGTGCCAGCAGCTTACTGCCCGACAATGAGCAGTTCTTC. The chain has TRBV11-3 and TRBJ2-1, with D unclear. The V gene's germline CDR1 is SGHNT and CDR2 YENEEA. Trimming took off 2 bases at V and 5 bases at J, with 7 bases between the two ends. The CDR3 length is 13 residues.

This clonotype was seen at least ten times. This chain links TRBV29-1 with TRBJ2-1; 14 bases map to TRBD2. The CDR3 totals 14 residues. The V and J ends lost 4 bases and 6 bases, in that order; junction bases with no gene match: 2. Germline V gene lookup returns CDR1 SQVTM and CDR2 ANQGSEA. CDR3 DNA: TGCAGCGTTGGAGGGACTAGCGGGAGCAATGAGCAGTTCTTC. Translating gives CSVGGTSGSNEQFF.

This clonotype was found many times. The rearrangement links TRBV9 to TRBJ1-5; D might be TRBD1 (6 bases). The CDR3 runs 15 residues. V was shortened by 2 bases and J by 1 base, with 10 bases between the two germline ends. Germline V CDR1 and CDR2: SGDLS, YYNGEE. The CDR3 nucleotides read TGTGCCAGCAGCGTGGCAGGGGCGAGCAATCAGCCCCAGCATTTT. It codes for CASSVAGASNQPQHF.

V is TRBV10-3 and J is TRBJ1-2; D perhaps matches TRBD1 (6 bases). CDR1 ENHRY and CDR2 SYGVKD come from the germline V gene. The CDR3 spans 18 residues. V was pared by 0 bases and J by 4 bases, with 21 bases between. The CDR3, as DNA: TGTGCCATCAGTGAGTCGAGTGGTCCAGGGGATTTTGGCTATGGCTACACCTTC. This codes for CAISESSGPGDFGYGYTF.

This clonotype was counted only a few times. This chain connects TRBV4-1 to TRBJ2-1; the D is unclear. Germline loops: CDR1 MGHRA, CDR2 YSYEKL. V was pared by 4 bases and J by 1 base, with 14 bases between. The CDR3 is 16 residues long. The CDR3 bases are TGCGCCAGCAGCCGCGGACGCCTCTGGTCCTACAATGAGCAGTTCTTC. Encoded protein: CASSRGRLWSYNEQFF.

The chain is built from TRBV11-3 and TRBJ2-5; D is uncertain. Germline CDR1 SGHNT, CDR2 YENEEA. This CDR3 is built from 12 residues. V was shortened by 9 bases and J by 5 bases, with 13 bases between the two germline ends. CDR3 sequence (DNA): TGTGCCAGAAGTCCAGTGGGGGAGACCCAGTACTTC. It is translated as CARSPVGETQYF.

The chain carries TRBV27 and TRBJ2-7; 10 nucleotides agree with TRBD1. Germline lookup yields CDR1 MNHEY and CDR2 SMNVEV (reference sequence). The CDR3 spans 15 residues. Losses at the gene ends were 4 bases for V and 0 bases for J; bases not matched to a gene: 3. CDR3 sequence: CASSSRDRGSYEQYF. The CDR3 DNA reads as TGTGCCAGCAGTTCTCGGGACAGGGGCTCCTACGAGCAGTACTTC.

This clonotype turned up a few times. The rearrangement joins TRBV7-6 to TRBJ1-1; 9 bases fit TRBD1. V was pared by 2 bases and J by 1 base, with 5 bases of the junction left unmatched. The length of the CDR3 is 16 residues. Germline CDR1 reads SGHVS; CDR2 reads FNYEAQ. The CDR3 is CASSLQQGASNTEAFF. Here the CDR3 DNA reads TGTGCCAGCAGCTTACAACAGGGGGCCTCGAACACTGAAGCTTTCTTT.

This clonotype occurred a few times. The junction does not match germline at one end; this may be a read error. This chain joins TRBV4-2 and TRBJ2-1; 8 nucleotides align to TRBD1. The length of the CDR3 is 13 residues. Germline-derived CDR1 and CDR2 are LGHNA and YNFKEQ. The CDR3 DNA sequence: TGTGCCAGCAGCCGATGGACCGGGACAGGTCCACTCTTC. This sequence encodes CASSRWTGTGPLF.